These 5 T cell receptor beta chains share one sample of origin, sequenced in a study of cytomegalovirus exposure and HLA in healthy donors. The PCR used 60 Vbeta and 13 Jbeta primers. Sequencing used immunoSEQ multiplex PCR; TCRdb keeps in-frame clones, though not all of them. This table holds 150,000 to 200,000 clones, about 83% found once. What was sequenced was PBMCs. Receptors originate from a woman in her thirties in good health and CMV-seropositive.

J is TRBJ2-5 and V is TRBV5-4; 8 bases map to TRBD2. Trimming cost V 3 bases and J 4 bases; bases outside gene matches: 11. Germline V gene lookup returns CDR1 SGHNT and CDR2 YYREEE (reference sequence). The length of the CDR3 is 16 residues. For the CDR3, the DNA is TGTGCCAGCAGCTATGCCCGGGAGGGCCGAGGAGAGACCCAGTACTTC. Residues: CASSYAREGRGETQYF.

The rearrangement joins TRBV6-1 to TRBJ1-2, with unresolved D. In germline, CDR1 is MNHNS, CDR2 SASEGT. Trimming took 4 bases from V and 1 from J, leaving 16 bases between them. The CDR3 is 16 residues long. This CDR3 reads CASSGPVAEVNYGYTF. The CDR3 nucleotides read TGTGCCAGCAGTGGCCCCGTGGCAGAAGTTAACTATGGCTACACCTTC.

This clone turned up a few times. The CDR3 DNA sequence: TGTGCCAGCAGCGCCCGCGGGAACAGGAACACTGAAGCTTTCTTT. It is translated as CASSARGNRNTEAFF. The chain has TRBV9 and TRBJ1-1; D gene uncertain. CDR3 size: 15 residues. Germline V CDR1 and CDR2: SGDLS, YYNGEE. Between the trimmed V and J ends, which lost 3 bases and 1 base, there was a span of 13 bases.

V is TRBV6-5 and J is TRBJ1-2, with TRBD1 identical over 8 bases. The CDR3 totals 13 residues. Trimming took 6 bases from V and 4 from J; bases not matched to a gene: 4. Germline V lookup: CDR1 MNHEY, CDR2 SVGAGI. The CDR3 is CASSPRGLYGYTF. CDR3 DNA sequence: TGTGCCAGCAGCCCCAGGGGGCTCTATGGCTACACCTTC.

This clone has more than one count but fewer than ten. This chain uses TRBV2 with TRBJ2-7; D unclear. V lost 1 base, J lost 12 bases, and 10 bases lay in between. This CDR3 has 11 amino acids. Germline V lookup: CDR1 SNHLY, CDR2 FYNNEI. For the CDR3, the DNA is TGTGCCAGCAGTGAAGGGTCCAGGCTGTACTTC. This gives the protein CASSEGSRLYF.